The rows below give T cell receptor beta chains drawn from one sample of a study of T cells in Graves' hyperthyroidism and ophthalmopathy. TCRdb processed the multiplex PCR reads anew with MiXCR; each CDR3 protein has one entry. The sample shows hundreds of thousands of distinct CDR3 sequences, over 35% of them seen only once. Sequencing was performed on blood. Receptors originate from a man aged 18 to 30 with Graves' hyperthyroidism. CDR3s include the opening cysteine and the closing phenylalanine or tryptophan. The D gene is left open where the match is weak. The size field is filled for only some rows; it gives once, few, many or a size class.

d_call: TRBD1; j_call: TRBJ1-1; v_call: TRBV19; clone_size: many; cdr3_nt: TGTGCCAGTATTCTCTCAGGACAGGTGAACACTGAAGCTTTCTTT; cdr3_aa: CASILSGQVNTEAFF
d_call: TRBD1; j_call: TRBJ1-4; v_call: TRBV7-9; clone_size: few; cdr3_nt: TGTGCCAGCAGCTTAGGGACGACAGGGAAGCTGTTTTTT; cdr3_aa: CASSLGTTGKLFF
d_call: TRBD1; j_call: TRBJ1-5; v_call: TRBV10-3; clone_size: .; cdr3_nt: TGTGCCAGCAGTCGAGGCCGGGACAGGGAGGACAATCAGCCCCAGCATTTT; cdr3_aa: CASSRGRDREDNQPQHF
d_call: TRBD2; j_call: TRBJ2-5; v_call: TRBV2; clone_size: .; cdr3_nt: TGTGCCAGCAGTCTCCTTCTCGGGGGGAAGACCCAGTACTTC; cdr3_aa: CASSLLLGGKTQYF
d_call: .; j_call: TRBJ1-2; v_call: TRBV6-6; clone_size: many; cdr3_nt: TGTGCCAGCAGTTACTCGACGGGCGGAAATGGCTACACCTTC; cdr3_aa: CASSYSTGGNGYTF
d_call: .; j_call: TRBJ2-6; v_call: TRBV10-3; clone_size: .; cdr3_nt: TGTGCCATCAGGGGCCGACACTCTGGGGCCAACGTCCTGACTTTC; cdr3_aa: CAIRGRHSGANVLTF
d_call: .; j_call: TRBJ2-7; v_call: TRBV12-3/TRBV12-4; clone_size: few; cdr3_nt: TGTGCCAGCAGTACCTCCACTAGGTCCTACGAGCAGTACTTC; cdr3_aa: CASSTSTRSYEQYF
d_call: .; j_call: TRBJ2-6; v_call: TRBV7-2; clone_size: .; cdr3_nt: TGTGCCAGCAGCCCCCGGGGCTCTGGGGACAACGTCCTGACTTTC; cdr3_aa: CASSPRGSGDNVLTF
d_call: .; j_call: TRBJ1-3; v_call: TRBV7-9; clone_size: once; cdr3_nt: TGTGCCAGCAGCTTAGCAGGGGGACGGAGCTCTGGAAACGCCATATATTTT; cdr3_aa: CASSLAGGRSSGNAIYF
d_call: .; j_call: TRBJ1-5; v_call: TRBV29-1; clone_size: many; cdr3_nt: TGCAGCGTTGAATCCGGGGACGCGGGCCAGCCCCAGCATTTT; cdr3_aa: CSVESGDAGQPQHF
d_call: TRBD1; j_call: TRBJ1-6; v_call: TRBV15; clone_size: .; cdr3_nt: TGTGCCACCAGCTCCAGGACAGGGGGCTTCTATAATTCACCCCTCCACTTT; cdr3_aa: CATSSRTGGFYNSPLHF
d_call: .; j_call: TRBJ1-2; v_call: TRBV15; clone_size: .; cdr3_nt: TGTGCCACCAGCAGGGGACGGCGAAACTATGGCTACACCTTC; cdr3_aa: CATSRGRRNYGYTF
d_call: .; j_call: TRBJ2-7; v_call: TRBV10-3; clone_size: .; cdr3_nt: TGTGCCATCAGTGATGAAGGTTACTTC; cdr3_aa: CAISDEGYF
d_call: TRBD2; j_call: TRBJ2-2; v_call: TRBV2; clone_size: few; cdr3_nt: TGTGCCAGCAGTGGGGGGGGACTAGCGGCGAACACCGGGGAGCTGTTTTTT; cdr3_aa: CASSGGGLAANTGELFF
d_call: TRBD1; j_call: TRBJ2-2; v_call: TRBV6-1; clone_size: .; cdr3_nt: TGTGCCAGCAGTGAAGGGGACAGGGAGTCCGGGGAGCTGTTTTTT; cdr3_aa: CASSEGDRESGELFF